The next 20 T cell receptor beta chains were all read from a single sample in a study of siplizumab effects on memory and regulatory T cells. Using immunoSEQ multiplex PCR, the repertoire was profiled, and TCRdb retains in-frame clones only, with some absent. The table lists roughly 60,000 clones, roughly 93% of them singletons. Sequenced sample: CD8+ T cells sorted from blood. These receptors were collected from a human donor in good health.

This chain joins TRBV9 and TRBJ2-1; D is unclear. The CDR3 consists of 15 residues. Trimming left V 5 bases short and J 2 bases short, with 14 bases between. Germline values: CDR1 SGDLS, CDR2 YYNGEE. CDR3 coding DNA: TGTGCCAGCAGGCCAGACGGAGAGACCTACAATGAGCAGTTCTTC. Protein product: CASRPDGETYNEQFF.

CDR3 region: CASSTPPLQSYEQYF. The CDR3, as DNA: TGTGCCAGCAGTACACCCCCGTTACAGAGCTACGAGCAGTACTTC. The chain recombines TRBV28 with TRBJ2-7; D gene unclear. Per germline, CDR1 MDHEN and CDR2 SYDVKM. CDR3 length: 15 residues. Trimming left V 5 bases short and J 3 bases short, with 17 bases between.

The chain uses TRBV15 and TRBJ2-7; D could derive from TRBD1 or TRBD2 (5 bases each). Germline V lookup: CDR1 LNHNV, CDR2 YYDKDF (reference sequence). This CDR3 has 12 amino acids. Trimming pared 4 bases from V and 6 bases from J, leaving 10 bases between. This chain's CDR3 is CATSIEGFEQYF. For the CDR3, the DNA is TGTGCCACCAGCATTGAGGGGTTCGAGCAGTACTTC. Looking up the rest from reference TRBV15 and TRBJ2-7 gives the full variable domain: DAMVIQNPRYQVTQFGKPVTLSCSQTLNHNVMYWYQQKSSQAPKLLFHYYDKDFNNEADTPDNFQSRRPNTSFCFLDIRSPGLGDTAMYLCATSIEGFEQYFGPGTRLTVT.

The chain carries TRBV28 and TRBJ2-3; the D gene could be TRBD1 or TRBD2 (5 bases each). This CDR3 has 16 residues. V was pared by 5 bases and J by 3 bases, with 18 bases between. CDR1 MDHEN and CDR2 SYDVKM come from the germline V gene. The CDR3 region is CASSPLPGGGTDTQYF. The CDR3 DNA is TGTGCCAGCAGTCCACTACCGGGTGGGGGTACAGATACGCAGTATTTT.

The CDR3 sequence is CASSLAVNQPQHF. CDR3 in DNA: TGTGCCAGCAGTTTAGCAGTCAATCAGCCCCAGCATTTT. This rearrangement joins TRBV27 to TRBJ1-5; D remains unclear. In germline, CDR1 is MNHEY, CDR2 SMNVEV (reference sequence). CDR3 length: 13 amino acids. V was pared by 2 bases and J by 3 bases, with 5 bases between.

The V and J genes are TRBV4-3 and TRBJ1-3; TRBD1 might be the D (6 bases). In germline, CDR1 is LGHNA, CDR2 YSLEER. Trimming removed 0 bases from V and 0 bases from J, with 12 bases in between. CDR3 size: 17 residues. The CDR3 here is CASSQDPMGASGNTIYF. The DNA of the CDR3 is TGCGCCAGCAGCCAAGACCCTATGGGGGCCTCTGGAAACACCATATATTTT.

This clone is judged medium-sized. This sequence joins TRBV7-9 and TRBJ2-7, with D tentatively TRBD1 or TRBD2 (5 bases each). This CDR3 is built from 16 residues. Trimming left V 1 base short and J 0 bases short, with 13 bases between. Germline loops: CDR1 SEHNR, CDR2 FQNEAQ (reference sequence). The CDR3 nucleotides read TGTGCCAGCAGCTTAGAGGGGACGGAGAGCTCCTACGAGCAGTACTTC. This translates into CASSLEGTESSYEQYF.

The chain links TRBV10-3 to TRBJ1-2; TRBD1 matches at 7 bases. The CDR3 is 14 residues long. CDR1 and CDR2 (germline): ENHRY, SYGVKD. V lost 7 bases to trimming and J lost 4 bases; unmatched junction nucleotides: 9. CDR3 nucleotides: TGTGCCATCAACCCCGGGACAGTACTCTATGGCTACACCTTC. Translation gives CAINPGTVLYGYTF.

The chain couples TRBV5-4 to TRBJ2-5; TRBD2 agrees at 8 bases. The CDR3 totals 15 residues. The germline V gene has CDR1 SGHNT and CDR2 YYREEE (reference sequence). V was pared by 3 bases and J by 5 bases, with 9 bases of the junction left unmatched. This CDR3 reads CASSSQAGEGETQYF. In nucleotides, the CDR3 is TGTGCCAGCAGCTCGCAAGCGGGAGAGGGGGAGACCCAGTACTTC. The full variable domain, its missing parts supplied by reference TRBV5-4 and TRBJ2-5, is ETGVTQSPTHLIKTRGQQVTLRCSSQSGHNTVSWYQQALGQGPQFIFQYYREEENGRGNFPPRFSGLQFPNYSSELNVNALELDDSALYLCASSSQAGEGETQYFGPGTRLLVL.

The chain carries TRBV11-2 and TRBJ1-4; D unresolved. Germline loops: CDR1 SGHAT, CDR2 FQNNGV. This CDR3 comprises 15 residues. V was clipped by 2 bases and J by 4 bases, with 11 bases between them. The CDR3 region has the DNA TGTGCCAGCAGCTTATGGGCAGGCGATAATGAAAAACTGTTTTTT. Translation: CASSLWAGDNEKLFF.

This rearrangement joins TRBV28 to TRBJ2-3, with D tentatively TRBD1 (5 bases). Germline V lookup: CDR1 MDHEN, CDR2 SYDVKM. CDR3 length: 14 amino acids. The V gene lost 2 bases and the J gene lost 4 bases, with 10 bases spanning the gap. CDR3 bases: TGTGCCAGCAGTTTAGACCAGGGCTCAGATACGCAGTATTTT. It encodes CASSLDQGSDTQYF.

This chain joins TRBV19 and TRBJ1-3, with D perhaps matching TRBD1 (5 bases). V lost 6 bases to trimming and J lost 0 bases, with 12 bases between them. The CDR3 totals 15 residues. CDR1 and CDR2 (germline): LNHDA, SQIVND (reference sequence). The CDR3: CASRPQGFSGNTIYF. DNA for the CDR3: TGTGCCAGTAGACCCCAGGGATTCTCTGGAAACACCATATATTTT.

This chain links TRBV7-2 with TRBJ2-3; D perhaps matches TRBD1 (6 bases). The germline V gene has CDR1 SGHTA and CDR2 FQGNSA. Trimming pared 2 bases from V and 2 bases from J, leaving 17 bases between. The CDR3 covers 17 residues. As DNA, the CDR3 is TGTGCCAGCAGCTTAAGTGTCGCAGGGGCCTACACAGATACGCAGTATTTT. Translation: CASSLSVAGAYTDTQYF.

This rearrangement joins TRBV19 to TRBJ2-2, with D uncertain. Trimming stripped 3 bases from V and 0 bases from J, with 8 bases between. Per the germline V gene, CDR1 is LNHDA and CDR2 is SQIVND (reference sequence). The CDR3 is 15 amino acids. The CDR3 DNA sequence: TGTGCCAGTAGTATCCCGACGACGAACACCGGGGAGCTGTTTTTT. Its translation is CASSIPTTNTGELFF. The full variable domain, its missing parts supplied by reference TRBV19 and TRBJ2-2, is DGGITQSPKYLFRKEGQNVTLSCEQNLNHDAMYWYRQDPGQGLRLIYYSQIVNDFQKGDIAEGYSVSREKKESFPLTVTSAQKNPTAFYLCASSIPTTNTGELFFGEGSRLTVL.

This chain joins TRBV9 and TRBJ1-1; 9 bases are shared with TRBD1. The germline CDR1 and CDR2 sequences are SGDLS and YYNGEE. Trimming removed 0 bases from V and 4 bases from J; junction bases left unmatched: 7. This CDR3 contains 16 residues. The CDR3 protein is CASSVDPGQGTTEAFF. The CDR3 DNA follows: TGTGCCAGCAGCGTAGACCCAGGACAGGGGACCACTGAAGCTTTCTTT.

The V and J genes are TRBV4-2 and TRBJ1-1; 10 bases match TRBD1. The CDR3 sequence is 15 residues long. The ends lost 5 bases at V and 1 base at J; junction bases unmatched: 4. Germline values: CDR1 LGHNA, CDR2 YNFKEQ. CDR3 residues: CASSTGQGENTEAFF. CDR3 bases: TGTGCCAGCAGCACCGGACAGGGGGAGAACACTGAAGCTTTCTTT.

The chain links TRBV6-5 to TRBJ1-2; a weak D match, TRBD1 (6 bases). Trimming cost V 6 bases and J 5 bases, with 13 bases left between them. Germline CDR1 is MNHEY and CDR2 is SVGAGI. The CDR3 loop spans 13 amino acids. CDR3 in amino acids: CASSHREGYGYTF. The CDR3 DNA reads TGTGCCAGCAGCCACAGGGAAGGGTATGGCTACACCTTC.

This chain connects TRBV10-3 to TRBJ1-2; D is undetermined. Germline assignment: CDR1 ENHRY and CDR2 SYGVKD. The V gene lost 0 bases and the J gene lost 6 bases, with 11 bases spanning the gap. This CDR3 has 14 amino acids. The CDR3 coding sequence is TGTGCCATCAGTGAGTCGCAGGTGTCGGATGGCTACACCTTC. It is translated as CAISESQVSDGYTF.

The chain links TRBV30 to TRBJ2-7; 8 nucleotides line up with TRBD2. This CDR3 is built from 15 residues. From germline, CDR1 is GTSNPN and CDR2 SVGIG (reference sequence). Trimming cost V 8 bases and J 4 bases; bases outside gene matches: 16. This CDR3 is CAGSGSGRTKYEQYF. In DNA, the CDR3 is TGTGCCGGTTCGGGCAGCGGGAGAACGAAGTACGAGCAGTACTTC.

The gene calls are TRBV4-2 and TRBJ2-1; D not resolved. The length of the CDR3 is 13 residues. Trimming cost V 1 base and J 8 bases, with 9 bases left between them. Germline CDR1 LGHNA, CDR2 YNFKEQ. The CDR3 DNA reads TGTGCCAGCAGCCAAGGGGCTCCCTATGAGCAGTTCTTC. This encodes CASSQGAPYEQFF.